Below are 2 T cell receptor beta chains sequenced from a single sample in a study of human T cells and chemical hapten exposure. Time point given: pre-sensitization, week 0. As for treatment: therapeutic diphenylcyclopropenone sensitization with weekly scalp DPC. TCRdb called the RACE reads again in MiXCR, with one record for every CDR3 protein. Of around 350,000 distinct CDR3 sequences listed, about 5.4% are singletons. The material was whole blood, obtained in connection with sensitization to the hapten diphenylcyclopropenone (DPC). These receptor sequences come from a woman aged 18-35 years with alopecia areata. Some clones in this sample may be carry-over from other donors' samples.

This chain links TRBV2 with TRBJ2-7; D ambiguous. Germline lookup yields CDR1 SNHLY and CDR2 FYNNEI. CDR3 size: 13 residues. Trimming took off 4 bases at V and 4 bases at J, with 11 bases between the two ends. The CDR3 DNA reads TGTGCCAGCAGTGCCGACGCTACATACGAGCAGTACTTC. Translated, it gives CASSADATYEQYF.

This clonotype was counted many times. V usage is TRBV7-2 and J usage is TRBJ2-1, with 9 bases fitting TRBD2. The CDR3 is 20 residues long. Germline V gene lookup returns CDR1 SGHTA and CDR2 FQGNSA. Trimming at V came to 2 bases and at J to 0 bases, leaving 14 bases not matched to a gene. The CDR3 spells CASSLFSGGLFLSSYNEQFF. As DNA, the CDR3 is TGTGCCAGCAGCTTATTCAGCGGGGGGCTTTTCTTAAGCTCCTACAATGAGCAGTTCTTC.